This T cell receptor (beta chain) was sequenced for a study of response to subunit inactivated influenza vaccine. TCRdb called the RT-PCR reads again in MiXCR, with one record for every CDR3 protein. The sample records some 200,000 distinct CDR3 sequences, roughly 12% being singletons. This clonotype was observed a few times. V dropped 6 bases and J dropped 8 bases, with 17 bases sitting between them. This CDR3 comprises 14 residues. This sample also belongs to another study, concerning T cells expressing NK-cell markers. Per that study: TCR beta cDNA was generated via 5'RACE template switching incorporating UMIs. A range of about 1.0-8% of CD8+ T cells consisted of dominant NKG2C+ clonotypes in more than five donors.

This TCR derives from a man aged 45-60 years who received an inactivated influenza vaccine. The input for sequencing was CD8+ T cells sorted from PBMCs, taken 11 to 12 days after vaccination. The gene calls are TRBV12-3 or TRBV12-4 and TRBJ2-1; no reliable D call. The CDR3 spells CASSPKGVVYEQFF. The CDR3 DNA sequence: TGTGCCAGCAGCCCCAAAGGTGTCGTCTATGAGCAGTTCTTC.